The 20 T cell receptor beta chains below were found in one sample sequenced in a study of cytomegalovirus exposure and HLA in healthy donors. Both 60 Vbeta primers and 13 Jbeta primers went into the PCR. Clones were sequenced by immunoSEQ multiplex PCR, and TCRdb holds only the in-frame ones, with some missing. The sample includes nearly 95,000 clones, 75% to 85% of them seen just once. Input material: PBMCs. The receptors shown here come from a woman aged 40-49 years in good health and CMV-seronegative.

This chain joins TRBV15 and TRBJ2-2, with 8 bases fitting TRBD1. The CDR3 covers 13 residues. Trimming at V came to 3 bases and at J to 6 bases, leaving 0 bases not matched to a gene. The germline V gene encodes CDR1 LNHNV and CDR2 YYDKDF (reference sequence). CDR3 region: CATSRDRAGELFF. The CDR3 coding sequence is TGTGCCACCAGCAGGGACAGGGCCGGGGAGCTGTTTTTT. The full variable domain, rest sourced from reference TRBV15 and TRBJ2-2, is DAMVIQNPRYQVTQFGKPVTLSCSQTLNHNVMYWYQQKSSQAPKLLFHYYDKDFNNEADTPDNFQSRRPNTSFCFLDIRSPGLGDTAMYLCATSRDRAGELFFGEGSRLTVL.

This clone was recorded a few times. The V call is TRBV6-1, the J call TRBJ1-2, with D tentatively TRBD1 (5 bases). The V end was cut by 6 bases, the J end by 6 bases, with 20 bases between. Germline CDR1 and CDR2: MNHNS and SASEGT. The CDR3 loop spans 15 amino acids. This chain's CDR3 is CASSESGLDWDGYTF. The CDR3 DNA reads as TGTGCCAGCAGCGAATCGGGACTGGACTGGGATGGCTACACCTTC.

The chain employs TRBV4-1 and TRBJ2-1; D may be TRBD2 (6 bases). The CDR3 loop spans 15 amino acids. V was shortened by 2 bases and J by 6 bases, with 14 bases between the two germline ends. CDR1 is MGHRA, CDR2 YSYEKL, per germline. This chain's CDR3 is CASSQSLGRSNEQFF. The CDR3 DNA follows: TGCGCCAGCAGCCAAAGTTTGGGGAGGAGCAATGAGCAGTTCTTC.

The V gene is TRBV7-2, the J gene TRBJ1-1; D remains ambiguous. The length of the CDR3 is 13 residues. Per the germline V gene, CDR1 is SGHTA and CDR2 is FQGNSA. Between the trimmed V and J ends, which lost 5 bases and 11 bases, there was a span of 18 bases. The CDR3 protein is CASSQRPSGMAFF. CDR3 nucleotides: TGTGCCAGCAGCCAGAGACCTTCGGGGATGGCTTTCTTT.

The V and J genes are TRBV25-1 and TRBJ1-2; the D gene is possibly TRBD1 (5 bases). This CDR3 has 15 amino acids. The germline V gene encodes CDR1 MGHDK and CDR2 SYGVNS. V was clipped by 5 bases and J by 7 bases, with 20 bases between them. The CDR3 DNA sequence: TGTGCCAGCAGTATACTATGGGGGGATCGTAGTGGCTACACCTTC. It codes for CASSILWGDRSGYTF.

J is TRBJ1-1 and V is TRBV25-1; tentative D call: TRBD1 (6 bases). The V gene lost 2 bases and the J gene lost 3 bases, with 10 bases spanning the gap. Germline CDR1 reads MGHDK; CDR2 reads SYGVNS. This CDR3 comprises 14 residues. The CDR3 reads CASSEAGAYTEAFF. DNA of the CDR3: TGTGCCAGCAGTGAAGCGGGGGCGTACACTGAAGCTTTCTTT.

The V gene is TRBV15, the J gene TRBJ2-5; D possibly corresponds to TRBD1 (6 bases). The V gene's germline CDR1 is LNHNV and CDR2 YYDKDF (reference sequence). Between the trimmed V and J ends, which lost 8 bases and 2 bases, there was a span of 15 bases. The CDR3 runs to 14 residues. The CDR3 loop reads CATGRGYRQETQYF. The CDR3, as DNA: TGTGCCACCGGTAGGGGGTACAGACAAGAGACCCAGTACTTC.

The CDR3 sequence is CASSPRGNNEQFF. The CDR3 DNA sequence: TGTGCCAGCTCACCGAGAGGGAATAATGAGCAGTTCTTC. This chain links TRBV18 with TRBJ2-1; D perhaps matches TRBD2 (5 bases). The CDR3 sequence is 13 residues long. Trimming stripped 3 bases from V and 7 bases from J, with 10 bases between. Germline V lookup: CDR1 KGHSH, CDR2 LQKENI.

The chain is built from TRBV7-6 and TRBJ1-2; 7 bases are shared with TRBD1. The CDR3 length is 14 residues. J lost 4 bases, V lost 1 base, and 3 bases had no gene match. Per the germline V gene, CDR1 is SGHVS and CDR2 is FNYEAQ. The CDR3 nucleotides are TGTGCCAGCAGCTTAGGAACAGGGGTCTATGGCTACACCTTC. It translates to CASSLGTGVYGYTF.

CDR3 nucleotides: TGTGCCAGCACAGATCCAGTTGCCTATGGCTACACCTTC. Translating gives CASTDPVAYGYTF. J is TRBJ1-2 and V is TRBV6-5; D remains unclear. Trimming removed 7 bases at V and 4 bases at J, with 13 bases between. Germline loops: CDR1 MNHEY, CDR2 SVGAGI. This CDR3 region has 13 residues.

The chain couples TRBV2 to TRBJ1-1, with 8 bases fitting TRBD1. V was pared by 6 bases and J by 7 bases, with 16 bases of the junction left unmatched. The CDR3 length is 16 residues. The V gene's germline CDR1 is SNHLY and CDR2 FYNNEI. The CDR3 loop is CASRLSGRQGAGEAFF. In nucleotides, the CDR3 is TGTGCCAGCAGATTGTCGGGGCGGCAGGGGGCGGGTGAAGCTTTCTTT.

V usage is TRBV2 and J usage is TRBJ1-5; weak D call: TRBD1 (6 bases). V lost 6 bases and J 0 bases, leaving 12 bases between the germline ends. Germline CDR1 and CDR2: SNHLY and FYNNEI. The CDR3 runs to 15 residues. The CDR3, as DNA: TGTGCCAGCAGAACCGGGACACTTAGCAATCAGCCCCAGCATTTT. It is translated as CASRTGTLSNQPQHF.

This clone was observed a handful of times. The chain recombines TRBV4-2 with TRBJ2-3; 7 bases map to TRBD2. This CDR3 region has 14 residues. CDR1 is LGHNA, CDR2 YNFKEQ, per germline. V shed 4 bases, J shed 5 bases, and the junction held 6 bases outside the gene matches. CDR3 coding DNA: TGTGCCAGCAGCCGACGGGAGGTGGTAGATACGCAGTATTTT. Amino acid sequence: CASSRREVVDTQYF.

About this clone itself: A read error may produce the germline difference seen at one junction end. The chain couples TRBV4-2 to TRBJ1-2; possible D gene TRBD1, 6 bases. The germline V gene has CDR1 LGHNA and CDR2 YNFKEQ. The CDR3 length is 15 residues. CDR3 in amino acids: CASSQDRGATYGYPF. The CDR3 DNA reads TGTGCCAGCAGCCAAGATCGGGGGGCAACCTATGGCTACCCCTTC.

The chain combines TRBV5-1 with TRBJ2-1; 10 nucleotides match TRBD1. V lost 4 bases to trimming and J lost 8 bases; unmatched junction nucleotides: 3. This CDR3 comprises 13 residues. Per germline, CDR1 SGHRS and CDR2 YFSETQ. The CDR3 region has the DNA TGCGCCAGCAGCCGGGGGACAGGGGATGAGCAGTTCTTC. It yields the protein CASSRGTGDEQFF.

The chain employs TRBV5-6 and TRBJ2-7; maybe TRBD2 (5 bases). This CDR3 contains 13 residues. Germline V gene sequence: CDR1 SGHDT, CDR2 YYEEEE. V lost 1 base and J 0 bases, leaving 5 bases between the germline ends. The CDR3 loop reads CASSLRDSYEQYF. The CDR3 DNA reads TGTGCCAGCAGCTTGCGGGACTCCTACGAGCAGTACTTC.

CDR3 sequence: CASSSQVGDTQYF. The CDR3 DNA reads TGTGCCAGCAGTTCTCAGGTCGGAGATACGCAGTATTTT. The chain is built from TRBV13 and TRBJ2-3; D is ambiguous. This CDR3 contains 13 residues. V was trimmed by 6 bases and J by 5 bases, leaving 12 bases between them. Germline V gene data show CDR1 as PRHDT and CDR2 as FYEKMQ (reference sequence).

This clone was seen only a few times. The junction does not match germline at one end; this may be a read error. The chain links TRBV12-5 to TRBJ1-2, with D perhaps matching TRBD1 (5 bases). The CDR3 loop spans 13 amino acids. Germline V gives CDR1 LGHNT, CDR2 FRNRAP. DNA of the CDR3: TGTGCTAGTGGTTCTCGGGGGTACTATGGCTACCCCTTC. This gives the protein CASGSRGYYGYPF. Complete variable domain (other parts from reference TRBV12-5 and TRBJ1-2): DARVTQTPRHKVTEMGQEVTMRCQPILGHNTVFWYRQTMMQGLELLAYFRNRAPLDDSGMPKDRFSAEMPDATLATLKIQPSEPRDSAVYFCASGSRGYYGYPFGSGTRLTVV.

The table lists this clone with a few counts. V is TRBV28 and J is TRBJ1-6; the match to TRBD1 covers 8 bases. The V gene's germline CDR1 is MDHEN and CDR2 SYDVKM. The CDR3 is 14 residues long. V lost 5 bases, J lost 10 bases, and 7 bases stayed unmatched. The CDR3 nucleotides are TGTGCCAGCAGTCCCGGACAGGGTAGATCACCCCTCCACTTT. Its translation: CASSPGQGRSPLHF.

The J gene is TRBJ2-2, the V gene TRBV29-1; TRBD1 matches 7 bases. The CDR3 is made up of 15 amino acids. The trim removed 2 bases at V and 4 bases at J, leaving 7 bases unmatched. From germline, CDR1 is SQVTM and CDR2 ANQGSEA. CDR3 DNA sequence: TGCAGCGTTGAACGCGACAGGGATGTCACCGGGGAGCTGTTTTTT. It yields the protein CSVERDRDVTGELFF.